A single sample gave rise to the 17 T cell receptor beta chains below, sequenced in a study of cytomegalovirus exposure and HLA in healthy donors. PCR primers comprised 60 Vbeta and 13 Jbeta primers. The protocol was immunoSEQ multiplex PCR, while the TCRdb copy is restricted to in-frame clones and leaves out a portion. The sample totals 130,000 or so clones; its top ten clones hold approximately 1.9%. Sequenced: PBMCs. Receptor source: a woman aged 60-70 years in good health and CMV-seronegative.

This sequence joins TRBV7-9 and TRBJ2-7; TRBD1 matches 8 bases. Unmatched junction bases numbered 9, after V lost 5 bases and J lost 3 bases. Per the germline V gene, CDR1 is SEHNR and CDR2 is FQNEAQ (reference sequence). The length of the CDR3 is 15 residues. CDR3 in amino acids: CASSIGQGIIYEQYF. The CDR3 coding sequence is TGTGCCAGCAGCATAGGACAGGGAATCATCTACGAGCAGTACTTC.

V gene TRBV13 combines with J gene TRBJ2-7; TRBD2 agrees at 8 bases. Per germline, CDR1 PRHDT and CDR2 FYEKMQ (reference sequence). V lost 5 bases and J lost 4; bases outside the gene matches: 13. The CDR3 consists of 16 residues. The CDR3 DNA reads TGTGCCAGCAGCCCCGGATTAGCGGGAATTGGGTACGAGCAGTACTTC. Protein sequence: CASSPGLAGIGYEQYF.

This chain joins TRBV19 and TRBJ1-5; TRBD1 matches 7 bases. Unmatched junction bases numbered 14, after V lost 4 bases and J lost 2 bases. The CDR3 runs 18 residues. Germline V lookup: CDR1 LNHDA, CDR2 SQIVND (reference sequence). The chain's CDR3 is CASSTRQGSEFGNQPQHF. CDR3 coding DNA: TGTGCCAGTAGTACAAGACAGGGCTCGGAGTTCGGCAATCAGCCCCAGCATTTT. The full variable domain, in which reference TRBV19 and TRBJ1-5 provide the parts outside the CDR3, is DGGITQSPKYLFRKEGQNVTLSCEQNLNHDAMYWYRQDPGQGLRLIYYSQIVNDFQKGDIAEGYSVSREKKESFPLTVTSAQKNPTAFYLCASSTRQGSEFGNQPQHFGDGTRLSIL.

The chain is built from TRBV5-4 and TRBJ2-1; TRBD1 agrees at 8 bases. Unmatched junction bases numbered 10, after V lost 3 bases and J lost 8 bases. Germline CDR1 SGHNT, CDR2 YYREEE (reference sequence). This CDR3 spans 15 amino acids. This CDR3 is CASSSKDRAEHEQFF. The CDR3 bases are TGTGCCAGCAGCTCTAAGGACAGGGCCGAGCATGAGCAGTTCTTC.

The V call is TRBV2, the J call TRBJ2-1, with 9 positions matching TRBD2. Trimming removed 4 bases from V and 3 bases from J; junction bases left unmatched: 4. Germline V gene data show CDR1 as SNHLY and CDR2 as FYNNEI. The CDR3 is 15 residues long. Here the CDR3 reads CASSADSGSYNEQFF. The CDR3 region has the DNA TGTGCCAGCAGTGCTGATAGCGGGAGCTACAATGAGCAGTTCTTC. Based on the CDR3 plus reference TRBV2 and TRBJ2-1, the full variable domain is EPEVTQTPSHQVTQMGQEVILRCVPISNHLYFYWYRQILGQKVEFLVSFYNNEISEKSEIFDDQFSVERPDGSNFTLKIRSTKLEDSAMYFCASSADSGSYNEQFFGPGTRLTVL.

V gene TRBV5-1 combines with J gene TRBJ1-2, with D possibly being TRBD1 (5 bases). V lost 0 bases and J lost 0, with 12 bases in between. Germline CDR1 and CDR2: SGHRS and YFSETQ. The CDR3 loop spans 16 amino acids. The DNA of the CDR3 is TGCGCCAGCAGCTTGGACAGGCCGACAACTAACTATGGCTACACCTTC. This encodes CASSLDRPTTNYGYTF.

The chain uses TRBV2 and TRBJ2-1; a weak D match, TRBD2 (5 bases). V lost 6 bases to trimming and J lost 4 bases, with 7 bases between them. Germline V gene sequence: CDR1 SNHLY, CDR2 FYNNEI. This CDR3 spans 12 amino acids. CDR3 residues: CASRGSYNEQFF. The CDR3 DNA sequence: TGTGCCAGCAGAGGGAGTTACAATGAGCAGTTCTTC.

The V gene is TRBV5-1, the J gene TRBJ1-4; a weak D match, TRBD1 (5 bases). The CDR3 consists of 14 residues. The V and J ends lost 4 bases and 3 bases respectively, with 10 bases between them. Germline-derived CDR1 and CDR2 are SGHRS and YFSETQ. The chain's CDR3 is CASSGGVSNEKLFF. The CDR3 DNA follows: TGCGCCAGCAGCGGGGGGGTGTCTAATGAAAAACTGTTTTTT. The complete variable domain, with remaining parts taken from reference TRBV5-1 and TRBJ1-4, reads KAGVTQTPRYLIKTRGQQVTLSCSPISGHRSVSWYQQTPGQGLQFLFEYFSETQRNKGNFPGRFSGRQFSNSRSEMNVSTLELGDSALYLCASSGGVSNEKLFFGSGTQLSVL.

V is TRBV6-6 and J is TRBJ1-2, with TRBD1 matching 9 bases. The germline V gene encodes CDR1 MNHNY and CDR2 SVGAGI (reference sequence). The CDR3 covers 15 residues. J was trimmed by 2 bases and V by 2 bases; bases with no gene match: 3. The CDR3: CASSYGTGLNYGYTF. In DNA, the CDR3 is TGTGCCAGCAGTTACGGGACAGGGTTAAACTATGGCTACACCTTC.

V and J are TRBV28 and TRBJ2-2; no firm D call. CDR1 and CDR2 from the germline V gene are MDHEN and SYDVKM. The V end was cut by 6 bases, the J end by 8 bases, with 10 bases between. The CDR3 is made up of 12 amino acids. In DNA, the CDR3 is TGTGCCAGCAGCCACCGAGGAGGGGAGCTGTTTTTT. Amino acid sequence: CASSHRGGELFF.

The V call is TRBV5-6, the J call TRBJ1-2, with a weak D call TRBD1 (6 bases). V lost 4 bases, J lost 5 bases, and 18 bases lay in between. CDR3 size: 15 residues. CDR1 SGHDT and CDR2 YYEEEE come from the germline V gene. The chain's CDR3 is CASSPARAGVYGYTF. The CDR3 region has the DNA TGTGCCAGCAGCCCCGCCCGGGCAGGGGTTTATGGCTACACCTTC.

The chain is built from TRBV5-4 and TRBJ1-3, with D unclear. V was shortened by 3 bases and J by 4 bases, with 11 bases between the two germline ends. Germline loops: CDR1 SGHNT, CDR2 YYREEE (reference sequence). The CDR3 has 14 residues. The CDR3 here is CASSSQFEGNTIYF. CDR3 sequence (DNA): TGTGCCAGCAGCTCCCAATTTGAGGGAAACACCATATATTTT.

The J gene is TRBJ2-1, the V gene TRBV5-1; 12 bases are a match to TRBD2. The CDR3 loop spans 15 amino acids. The V and J ends lost 2 bases and 6 bases, in that order; junction bases with no gene match: 3. Germline CDR1 and CDR2: SGHRS and YFSETQ. CDR3 region: CASSFLAGGPNEQFF. CDR3 nucleotides: TGCGCCAGCAGCTTCCTAGCGGGGGGGCCCAATGAGCAGTTCTTC.

This chain connects TRBV6-1 to TRBJ1-4; possible D gene TRBD1, 6 bases. The CDR3 is 13 residues long. Trimming cost V 6 bases and J 7 bases, with 12 bases left between them. The germline CDR1 and CDR2 sequences are MNHNS and SASEGT. This CDR3 is CASRRGASEKLFF. The CDR3, as DNA: TGTGCCAGCAGGCGGGGGGCCAGTGAAAAACTGTTTTTT.

Worth noting for this clone: Germline and junction disagree at one end, which may indicate a read error. The chain joins TRBV2 to TRBJ2-7, with TRBD1 as a possible D gene (6 bases). Germline lookup yields CDR1 SNHLY and CDR2 FYNNEI. This CDR3 contains 12 residues. The CDR3 here is CASSILAIGQIF. In DNA, the CDR3 is TGTGCCAGCAGTATTCTCGCCATTGGACAGATCTTC.

The J gene is TRBJ1-2, the V gene TRBV28, with 7 positions matching TRBD1. Unmatched junction bases numbered 2, after V lost 5 bases and J lost 8 bases. This CDR3 contains 11 residues. Germline V gene sequence: CDR1 MDHEN, CDR2 SYDVKM. CDR3 sequence reads: CASSHRGGYTF. Here the CDR3 DNA reads TGTGCCAGCAGTCACAGGGGCGGCTACACCTTC.

The gene calls are TRBV14 and TRBJ1-2; 7 nucleotides line up with TRBD1. V dropped 3 bases and J dropped 4; count of bases not matched to a gene: 5. This CDR3 has 14 residues. Germline lookup yields CDR1 SGHDN and CDR2 FVKESK. DNA for the CDR3: TGTGCCAGCAGCCACGGGGACAGCCCCTATGGCTACACCTTC. This encodes CASSHGDSPYGYTF.